The 14 T cell receptor beta chains below were found in one sample sequenced in a study of T cell changes during pregnancy in multiple sclerosis. Measured with immunoSEQ multiplex PCR; TCRdb has only the in-frame clones, and not every one. The table lists tens of thousands of clones, 90% of them singletons. The sample was peripheral blood, taken in the first trimester of pregnancy. All receptors derive from a female donor in good health, enrolled as a control in a pregnancy study.

This chain uses TRBV2 with TRBJ2-1; 14 bases fit TRBD2. The CDR3 spans 16 residues. V shed 7 bases, J shed 5 bases, and the junction held 7 bases outside the gene matches. Germline values: CDR1 SNHLY, CDR2 FYNNEI. CDR3 protein: CASNTRTSGGHNEQFF. The CDR3 DNA reads TGTGCCAGCAACACCAGGACTAGCGGGGGGCACAATGAGCAGTTCTTC.

The rearrangement joins TRBV7-9 to TRBJ2-7, with 8 bases identical to TRBD1. The CDR3 runs 15 residues. After removal of 1 base from V and 7 bases from J, the junction contained 9 bases not matched to a gene. Germline CDR1 and CDR2: SEHNR and FQNEAQ (reference sequence). The CDR3 loop reads CASSLGSGGAGEQYF. The CDR3 DNA reads TGTGCCAGCAGCTTAGGATCAGGGGGCGCGGGGGAGCAGTACTTC.

J is TRBJ2-3 and V is TRBV10-1; tentative D call: TRBD1 (6 bases). V lost 6 bases and J lost 6, with 13 bases in between. CDR3 length: 13 residues. Germline V gives CDR1 WNHNN, CDR2 SYGVQD (reference sequence). The CDR3 sequence: CASRETGLDTQYF. CDR3 DNA: TGCGCCAGCAGAGAAACAGGGTTGGATACGCAGTATTTT.

This sequence joins TRBV5-1 and TRBJ2-1, with 11 bases matching TRBD2. Germline trimming cut 2 bases from V and 6 bases from J; bases unmatched to any gene: 1. CDR3 length equals 14 residues. Germline V gene data show CDR1 as SGHRS and CDR2 as YFSETQ. DNA for the CDR3: TGCGCCAGCAGCTTCGGGACTAGCGGCAATGAGCAGTTCTTC. The encoded protein is CASSFGTSGNEQFF.

There are a few counts of this clone. V is TRBV5-6 and J is TRBJ1-2; TRBD1 might be the D (5 bases). The V end was cut by 2 bases, the J end by 2 bases, with 7 bases between. The CDR3 consists of 13 residues. CDR1 and CDR2 from the germline V gene are SGHDT and YYEEEE. CDR3 coding DNA: TGTGCCAGCAGCTTCGACAGCAACTATGGCTACACCTTC. The encoded protein is CASSFDSNYGYTF.

In DNA, the CDR3 is TGTGCCAGCGTACTACCCCCGGATAATGGCTACACCTTC. As protein: CASVLPPDNGYTF. The rearrangement uses TRBV6-1 and TRBJ1-2; D is ambiguous. Germline values: CDR1 MNHNS, CDR2 SASEGT. This CDR3 region has 13 residues. With 8 bases removed from V and 6 bases from J, the gap between germline ends came to 16 bases.

The gene calls are TRBV6-5 and TRBJ1-1, with 7 bases lining up with TRBD1. The CDR3 runs 16 residues. The germline V gene has CDR1 MNHEY and CDR2 SVGAGI. The V and J ends lost 0 bases and 5 bases, in that order; junction bases with no gene match: 9. CDR3 region: CASSYSIGAGGTEAFF. CDR3 in DNA: TGTGCCAGCAGTTACTCGATCGGAGCAGGGGGGACTGAAGCTTTCTTT.

This clone was recorded once. The chain carries TRBV5-6 and TRBJ2-1; D not resolved. CDR1 is SGHDT and CDR2 is YYEEEE in the germline V gene. There are 12 residues in the CDR3. V was trimmed by 0 bases and J by 8 bases, leaving 6 bases between them. In DNA form, the CDR3 reads TGTGCCAGCAGCTTGGTCCGCGATGAGCAGTTCTTC. As protein: CASSLVRDEQFF.

The chain joins TRBV7-6 to TRBJ2-1, with a tentative D call TRBD2 (5 bases). Germline lookup yields CDR1 SGHVS and CDR2 FNYEAQ. The germline V and J ends were trimmed by 2 bases and 4 bases, with 6 bases remaining between them. The CDR3 loop spans 13 amino acids. CDR3 protein: CASSLKRYNEQFF. DNA for the CDR3: TGTGCCAGCAGCTTAAAGCGGTACAATGAGCAGTTCTTC.

CDR3 in DNA: TGTGCCAGCAGCCCTCTAGCGGGGTCTAGCACAGATACGCAGTATTTT. Its translation: CASSPLAGSSTDTQYF. This chain links TRBV7-9 with TRBJ2-3; 9 nucleotides match TRBD2. This CDR3 comprises 16 residues. Per germline, CDR1 SEHNR and CDR2 FQNEAQ (reference sequence). The trim removed 5 bases at V and 0 bases at J, leaving 6 bases unmatched. The entire variable domain, with the rest obtained from reference TRBV7-9 and TRBJ2-3, is as follows: DTGVSQNPRHKITKRGQNVTFRCDPISEHNRLYWYRQTLGQGPEFLTYFQNEAQLEKSRLLSDRFSAERPKGSFSTLEIQRTEQGDSAMYLCASSPLAGSSTDTQYFGPGTRLTVL.

J is TRBJ2-1 and V is TRBV4-1, with a tentative D call TRBD1 (6 bases). V lost 0 bases to trimming and J lost 1 base, with 10 bases between them. The CDR3 spans 16 residues. Germline assignment: CDR1 MGHRA and CDR2 YSYEKL. CDR3 loop: CASSQDQGKSYNEQFF. The CDR3 coding sequence is TGCGCCAGCAGCCAAGATCAGGGGAAATCCTACAATGAGCAGTTCTTC.

This chain uses TRBV5-1 with TRBJ1-3; TRBD1 is a possible D gene (6 bases). There are 16 residues in the CDR3. The V end was cut by 4 bases, the J end by 3 bases, with 17 bases between. The germline V gene has CDR1 SGHRS and CDR2 YFSETQ. The CDR3 reads CASSIRQGLGGNTIYF. The CDR3 nucleotides are TGCGCCAGCAGCATCCGGCAGGGGTTAGGTGGAAACACCATATATTTT.

The V call is TRBV11-2, the J call TRBJ2-1, with 8 bases aligning to TRBD2. There are 15 residues in the CDR3. V shed 4 bases and J 8 bases; nucleotides not matched to a gene: 10. The germline gives CDR1 SGHAT, CDR2 FQNNGV. The CDR3, as DNA: TGTGCCAGCAGCTCCCCCGGGCTAGCGGGTTATGAGCAGTTCTTC. Its protein is CASSSPGLAGYEQFF.

V gene TRBV7-2 combines with J gene TRBJ2-3, with 8 bases identical to TRBD2. Germline lookup yields CDR1 SGHTA and CDR2 FQGNSA. After removal of 5 bases from V and 2 bases from J, the junction contained 6 bases not matched to a gene. The CDR3 length is 15 residues. CDR3 protein: CASSLVSGITDTQYF. For the CDR3, the DNA is TGTGCCAGCAGCCTAGTTAGCGGGATCACAGATACGCAGTATTTT.